This T cell receptor beta chain was observed in a study of cytomegalovirus exposure and HLA in healthy donors. With 60 Vbeta and 13 Jbeta primers, the PCR was carried out. Only in-frame clones appear in the TCRdb table, and some are missing; sequencing was by immunoSEQ multiplex PCR. The repertoire holds under 140,000 clones, with approximately 79% as singletons. The CDR3 covers 16 residues. CDR1 is MRHNA and CDR2 is SNTAGT in the germline V gene. V lost 7 bases and J lost 8; bases outside the gene matches: 13. Of note for this clone: Its antigen is undetermined.

Study-level findings and limits: In an earlier analysis, in 620 or so donors, most V segments appeared productive either ~87% or ~30% of the time.

The chain joins TRBV6-4 to TRBJ1-6, with TRBD1 matching over 8 bases. The sample was PBMCs. The TCR comes from a young man in good health and CMV-seropositive. In nucleotides, the CDR3 is TGTGCCAGCAAAAGGAACAGGGGGAGCGGGGATTCACCCCTCCACTTT. Its translation: CASKRNRGSGDSPLHF.